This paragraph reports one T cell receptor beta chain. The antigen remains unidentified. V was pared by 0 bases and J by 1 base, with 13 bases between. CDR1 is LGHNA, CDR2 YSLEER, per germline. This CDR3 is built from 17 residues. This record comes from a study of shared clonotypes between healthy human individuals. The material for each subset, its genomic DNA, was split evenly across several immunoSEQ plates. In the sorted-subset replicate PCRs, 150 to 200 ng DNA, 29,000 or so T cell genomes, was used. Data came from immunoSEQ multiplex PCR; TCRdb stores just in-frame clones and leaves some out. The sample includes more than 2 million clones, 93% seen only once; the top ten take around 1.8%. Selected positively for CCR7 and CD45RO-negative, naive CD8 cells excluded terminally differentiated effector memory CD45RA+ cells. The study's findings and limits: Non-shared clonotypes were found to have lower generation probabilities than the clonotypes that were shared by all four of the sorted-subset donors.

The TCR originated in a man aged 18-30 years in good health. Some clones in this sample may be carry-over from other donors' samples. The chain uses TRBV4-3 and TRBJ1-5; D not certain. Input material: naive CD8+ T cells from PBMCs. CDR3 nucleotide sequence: TGCGCCAGCAGCCAAGAGGTAGAGCTGGGCAGCAATCAGCCCCAGCATTTT. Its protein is CASSQEVELGSNQPQHF.